This TCR beta chain was captured by sequencing in a study of cytomegalovirus exposure and HLA in healthy donors. With respect to this clone: Antigen: not known.

PCR used 60 Vbeta primers and 13 Jbeta primers. Authors' data handling: Counted up in a later analysis, unique TCR beta chains came to approximately 77 million, with around 10 million shared. Clones were sequenced by immunoSEQ multiplex PCR, and TCRdb holds only the in-frame ones, with some missing. V and J calls and clone size come straight from that table; D and trimming were deduced from the DNA. The sample gives around 97,000 clones, 75% to 85% of which show up once; about a tenth is in the top ten. Study outcomes and limitations: The study flagged approximately 180 TCR beta chains as cytomegalovirus-associated. In a later analysis, several top co-occurrence clusters appeared linked to parvovirus B19, influenza, CMV and Epstein-Barr virus. The study had only CMV serostatus as immune exposure information.

The receptor was isolated from a woman aged 18-29 years in good health and CMV-seropositive. The specimen was PBMCs.

The CDR3 nucleotides read TGCAGCGTTGGGGCAGGGGGTTGGAACGAGCAGTACTTC. It encodes CSVGAGGWNEQYF. This chain links TRBV29-1 with TRBJ2-7, with 7 bases fitting TRBD1. Trimming at V came to 4 bases and at J to 5 bases, leaving 8 bases not matched to a gene. The germline V gene encodes CDR1 SQVTM and CDR2 ANQGSEA. The CDR3 contains 13 residues.